The rows below give T cell receptor beta chains drawn from one sample of a study of cytomegalovirus exposure and HLA in healthy donors. Sequenced by immunoSEQ multiplex PCR; TCRdb stores in-frame clones only, minus some. The table has 150,000 to 200,000 clones, 71% seen once; the top ten hold about 1.4%. Sequenced sample: PBMCs. Receptors originate from a girl aged 5 to 17 in good health and CMV-seronegative. CDR3s leave out the opening cysteine and the closing phenylalanine or tryptophan. Fields, in order: V gene, CDR3 protein.

TRBV6-4,ASSDTGGPNEQF
TRBV9,ASSTGHLYEQY
TRBV4-1,ASSQNNSPLNTEAF
TRBV9,ASSGGGTEAF
TRBV9,ASSGRGTEAF
TRBV29-1,SVPPGRDDGIYQETQY
TRBV7-3,ASSFAGQSTDTQY
TRBV4-2,ASSEGLETGAGNTIY
TRBV6-1,ASRAQTGSGYT
TRBV7-9,ASSLDSANPGNTIY
TRBV7-3,ASSGGQPNTGELF
TRBV19,ASSLTGTGGTGELF
TRBV19,ASSTGPYEQY
TRBV9,ASQGVNYGYT
TRBV5-1,ASGAGTSPAAEQY
TRBV10-1,ASSDGDSTANTEAF
TRBV6-5,ASSPTGNEQY
TRBV7-6,ASSLQGQGRYEQY
TRBV5-1,ASATGPHEQF
TRBV9,ASSVSGTEAF
TRBV19,ASRTTSGGWNEQF
TRBV9,ASSLGTSSSTDTQY
TRBV30,AWSLIGSGTYNEQF
TRBV7-9,ASSQHQGALNTGELF
TRBV6-1,ASSLLLPDTQY